The rows below give T cell receptor beta chains drawn from one sample of a study of T cells expressing NK-cell markers. After re-calling the 5' RACE reads, TCRdb lists one entry per CDR3 protein, DNA absent. This sample's table reports 500,000 or so distinct CDR3 sequences. The sequencing sample was made of blood T cells: a sorted CD56 or NKG2C T cell subset, CD4+ or CD8+ T cells, or bulk PBMC T cells (not recorded which). Every receptor here comes from a man between 18 and 29 years old in good health. Each CDR3 is given with its conserved first and last residue.

>TRBV28|TRBJ2-1
CAAGALGNEQFF
>TRBV30|TRBJ1-2
CAWSKTQGAGGYTF
>TRBV27|TRBJ2-1
CASSLLGVNEQFF
>TRBV6-2/TRBV6-3|TRBJ2-3
CASSSGSPDTQYF
>TRBV29-1|TRBJ2-5
CSVVRGGFQETQYF
>TRBV5-6|TRBJ1-2
CASGPSTNYGYTF
>TRBV7-8|TRBJ2-1
CASSLALVGTSNEQFF
>TRBV15|TRBJ1-1
CATSMTRGGNTEAFF
>TRBV10-3|TRBJ1-2
CAIIPGTGGVSHYGYTF
>TRBV11-1|TRBJ2-7
CASSVSGTSGGKTYEQYF
>TRBV20-1|TRBJ2-2
CSASGWDLGTGELFF
>TRBV7-6|TRBJ2-5
CASSLEYGRAWETQYF
>TRBV12-3/TRBV12-4|TRBJ1-6
CASSARQGATSPLHF
>TRBV3-1|TRBJ2-4
CASSQEGLAGGAENIQYF
>TRBV2|TRBJ2-3
CASGDSLTDTQYF
>TRBV11-1|TRBJ2-7
CASSLGFGDTTYEQYF
>TRBV27|TRBJ2-5
CASSLLGSSGQETQYF
>TRBV29-1|TRBJ1-1
CSVGPTGEGVSFF
>TRBV7-2|TRBJ2-3
CASSLVGLGGDTQYF
>TRBV6-1|TRBJ1-2
CASSPKLRQGGYTF
>TRBV29-1|TRBJ2-6
CSVFRTGANVLTF
>TRBV3-1|TRBJ2-3
CASSQGTSEAEDTQYF
>TRBV5-1|TRBJ2-2
CASSFWGDPGVNTGELFF
>TRBV7-9|TRBJ1-5
CASSLATGANQPQHF
>TRBV12-3/TRBV12-4|TRBJ2-1
CAGNPNSGPYNEQFF
>TRBV10-3|TRBJ2-3
CALGGTSPINTQYF
>TRBV4-2|TRBJ2-3
CASSRTSERTDTQYF
>TRBV29-1|TRBJ1-2
CSVETDAEAGYTF
>TRBV7-8|TRBJ1-2
CASSLLENNYGYTF
>TRBV3-1|TRBJ2-1
CASSQDTVSRQFF
>TRBV6-1|TRBJ2-1
CASSAVKSSYNEQFF
>TRBV7-2|TRBJ2-1
CASSLGQLRTYNEQFF
>TRBV6-1|TRBJ1-6
CASSPRSTVNSPLHF
>TRBV5-5|TRBJ1-2
CASSLSRGQEGYTF
>TRBV4-2|TRBJ2-7
CASSQEVGVGYEQYF
>TRBV12-3/TRBV12-4|TRBJ2-7
CASSFRLAGDSSSYEQYF